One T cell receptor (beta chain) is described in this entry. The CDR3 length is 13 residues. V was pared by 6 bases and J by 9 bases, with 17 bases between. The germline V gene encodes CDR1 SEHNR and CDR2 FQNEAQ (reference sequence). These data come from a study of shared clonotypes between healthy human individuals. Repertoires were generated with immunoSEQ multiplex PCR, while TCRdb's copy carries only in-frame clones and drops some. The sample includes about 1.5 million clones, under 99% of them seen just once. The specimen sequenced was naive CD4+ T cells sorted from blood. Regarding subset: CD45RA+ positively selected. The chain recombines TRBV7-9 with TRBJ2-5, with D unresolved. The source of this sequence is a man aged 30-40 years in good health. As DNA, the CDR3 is TGTGCCAGCAGTGATTTGGCGCCCCGGTCCCAGTACTTC. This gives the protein CASSDLAPRSQYF.